The clone carrying this TCR beta chain was recorded only once. Methods used by the authors: Reference gene primer amplification gave estimated nucleated cell counts. Clones were read by immunoSEQ multiplex PCR, and TCRdb kept only the in-frame ones, dropping some. That table furnishes V, J and clone size, whereas the DNA furnished D and trimming. The table lists 84,000 or so clones, more than 80% of them singletons, with about 31% in the top ten. The sample originates from a study of blood T cell repertoires in COVID-19. Across the whole study: COVID-19 samples from acute and convalescent phases originated in the United States, Italy and Spain. T cells, B-cell-depleted T cells, or PBMCs provided the cDNA or gDNA that served as material.

Specimen: peripheral blood. The clonotype comes from a woman of 80 years or more with acute or convalescent COVID-19.

The CDR3 nucleotides are TGTGCCAGCAGCTTAGATGGGGGCCCCTACAATGAGCAGTTCTTC. Residues: CASSLDGGPYNEQFF. V and J are TRBV7-9 and TRBJ2-1, with TRBD1 as a possible D gene (6 bases). The CDR3 loop spans 15 amino acids. Germline CDR1 is SEHNR and CDR2 is FQNEAQ (reference sequence). Trimming took 1 base from V and 2 from J, leaving 9 bases between them.